This TCR beta chain was identified in a study of long-term antiretroviral therapy in people with HIV. The assay, immunoSEQ v3.0, was run at survey level. The method was immunoSEQ multiplex PCR; TCRdb's version includes in-frame clones alone and lacks a portion of them. There are 20,000 to 25,000 clones in the sample; approximately 92% occur only once, and around 7% lies in the top ten. On this clone itself: Antigen: not known.

The germline V gene encodes CDR1 MNHNY and CDR2 SVGAGI (reference sequence). The CDR3 consists of 12 residues. The V end lost 7 bases, the J end lost 4 bases, and 11 bases lay between the germline ends. Findings and limits, study-wide: Blood obtained between about 2004 and 2017 may reflect older ART regimens.

The origin of this receptor is a woman aged 50 to 60 with HIV. The rearrangement uses TRBV6-6 and TRBJ2-7; D is uncertain. The material was unsorted PBMCs, obtained 4.4 years after starting antiretroviral therapy. The CDR3 nucleotides are TGTGCCAGCACGGGCGGATCTTACGAGCAGTACTTC. It is translated as CASTGGSYEQYF.